This T cell receptor beta chain was found in a study of Graves' ophthalmopathy and Graves' hyperthyroidism. Looking at the study overall: Hyperthyroidism counted as stable given no ophthalmopathy within 18 months of follow-up.

The CDR3 runs to 13 residues. Germline V lookup: CDR1 SNHLY, CDR2 FYNNEI. Unmatched junction bases numbered 3, after V lost 6 bases and J lost 6 bases. Beta-chain TCR CDR3 regions were amplified from RNA transcripts. HTBI primers primed a first-round RT-PCR, and a second-round multiplex PCR followed. One entry per CDR3 protein, called by TCRdb with MiXCR from the multiplex PCR reads. Found here are about 600,000 distinct CDR3 sequences, approximately 37% of them singletons; the top ten hold less than 4.5%. Regarding the study as a whole: Among thyroid clonotypes expanded above 0.001 frequency, most also appeared in blood.

Comments on this clonotype: Its antigen is unknown.

Sequenced input: peripheral blood or thyroid tissue (not recorded which). This clonotype originated in an adult man with Graves' hyperthyroidism. This rearrangement joins TRBV2 to TRBJ1-4; 8 bases map to TRBD1. The CDR3 is CASRDRADEKLFF. In nucleotides, the CDR3 is TGTGCCAGCAGGGACAGGGCAGATGAAAAACTGTTTTTT.